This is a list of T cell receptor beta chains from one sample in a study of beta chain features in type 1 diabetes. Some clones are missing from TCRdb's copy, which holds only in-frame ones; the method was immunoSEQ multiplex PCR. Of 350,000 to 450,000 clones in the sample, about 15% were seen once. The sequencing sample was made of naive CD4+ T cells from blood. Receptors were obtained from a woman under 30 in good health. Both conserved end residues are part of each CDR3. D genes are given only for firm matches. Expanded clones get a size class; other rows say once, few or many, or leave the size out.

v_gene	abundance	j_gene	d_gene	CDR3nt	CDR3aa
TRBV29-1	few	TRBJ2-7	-	TGCAGCGTTGAAGTTCCTACGCGGGAGCAGTACTTC	CSVEVPTREQYF
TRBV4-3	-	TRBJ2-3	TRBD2	TGCGCCAGCAGCCGGCAGCGGGGGATGTGGGGCACAGATACGCAGTATTTT	CASSRQRGMWGTDTQYF
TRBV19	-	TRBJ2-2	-	TGTGCCAGTAGTATTGGACAGTCGAACACCGGGGAGCTGTTTTTT	CASSIGQSNTGELFF
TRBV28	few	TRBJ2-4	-	TGTGCCAGCACCCTGGGGGCAACAGGGAACATTCAGTACTTC	CASTLGATGNIQYF
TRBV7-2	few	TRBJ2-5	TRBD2	TGTGCCACCCGGACTAGCGGACAAGAGACCCAGTACTTC	CATRTSGQETQYF
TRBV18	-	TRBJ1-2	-	TGTGCCAGCTCACCACCGACAGGCTATGGCTACACCTTC	CASSPPTGYGYTF
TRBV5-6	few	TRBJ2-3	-	TGTGCCAGCAGCATACTAGCAGAGAACACAGATACGCAGTATTTT	CASSILAENTDTQYF
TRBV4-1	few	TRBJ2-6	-	TGCGCCAGCAGACAGGAACCATCTGGGGCCAACGTCCTGACTTTC	CASRQEPSGANVLTF
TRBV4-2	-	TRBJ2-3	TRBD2	TGTGCCAGCAGCCAAGATCTTGAAGCGGGAGCCACAGATACGCAGTATTTT	CASSQDLEAGATDTQYF
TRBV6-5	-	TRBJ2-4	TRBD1	TGTGCCAGCAGGACAGGGGGCGGAAACATTCAGTACTTC	CASRTGGGNIQYF
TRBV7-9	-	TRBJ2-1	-	TGTGCCAGCAGCCCAGGGTTCAATGAGCAGTTCTTC	CASSPGFNEQFF
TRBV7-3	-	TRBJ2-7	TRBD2	TGTGCCAGCAGCTCCCAAGCGGGAGCCATGTACGAGCAGTACTTC	CASSSQAGAMYEQYF
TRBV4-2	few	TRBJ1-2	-	TGTGCCAGCAGCCAAGAAGCCTACTATGGCTACACCTTC	CASSQEAYYGYTF
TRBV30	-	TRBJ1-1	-	TGTGCCTGGAGTGCTCTGCGGGACAACACTGAAGCTTTCTTT	CAWSALRDNTEAFF
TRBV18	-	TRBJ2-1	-	TGTGCCAGCTCACCCCTAGGGGGCAATGAGCAGTTCTTC	CASSPLGGNEQFF
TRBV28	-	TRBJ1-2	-	TGTGCCAGCAGTTATAACAGGGCGTTTGGGTATGGCTACACCTTC	CASSYNRAFGYGYTF
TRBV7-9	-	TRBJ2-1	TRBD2	TGTGCCAGCAGAGGACCGGGACTAGCGGGAGTAAAGGAGCAGTTCTTC	CASRGPGLAGVKEQFF
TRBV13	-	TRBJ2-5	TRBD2	TGTGCCAGCAGCTTAGGTCGGACTAGCGGGAGGGCCGCGGAGACCCAGTACTTC	CASSLGRTSGRAAETQYF
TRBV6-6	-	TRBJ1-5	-	TGTGCCAGCAGTTACCCCAGGCCCAATCAGCCCCAGCATTTT	CASSYPRPNQPQHF
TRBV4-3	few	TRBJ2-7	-	TGCGCCAGCAGCCAAGATTGGAGGTCCTACGAGCAGTACTTC	CASSQDWRSYEQYF
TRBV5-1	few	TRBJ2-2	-	TGCGCCAGCAGCCGCAGGGGGGAGGACACCGGGGAGCTGTTTTTT	CASSRRGEDTGELFF
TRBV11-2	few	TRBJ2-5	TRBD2	TGTGCCAGCAGCAGCGGGACCTTAGAGACCCAGTACTTC	CASSSGTLETQYF
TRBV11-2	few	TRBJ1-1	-	TGTGCCAGCAGCTTACGGCGGGACACTGAAGCTTTCTTT	CASSLRRDTEAFF
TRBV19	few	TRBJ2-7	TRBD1	TGTGCCAGTAGTCGAAACCGGGACAGCGTCTACGAGCAGTACTTC	CASSRNRDSVYEQYF
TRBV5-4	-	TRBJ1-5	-	TGTGCCAGCAGCTTGGGAGGGCACAATCAGCCCCAGCATTTT	CASSLGGHNQPQHF
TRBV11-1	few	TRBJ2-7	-	TGTGCCAGCAGCTACCGCGGCTACGAGCAGTACTTC	CASSYRGYEQYF
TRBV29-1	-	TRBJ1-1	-	TGCAGCGTTGAGGGGGCGATAAGGATGAACACTGAAGCTTTCTTT	CSVEGAIRMNTEAFF
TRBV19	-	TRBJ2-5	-	TGTGCCAGTAGTATGCGACTCAGAGAAGAGACCCAGTACTTC	CASSMRLREETQYF
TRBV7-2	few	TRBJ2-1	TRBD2	TGTGCCAGCAGCAAGGGACTAGCGGGAGGATACAATGAGCAGTTCTTC	CASSKGLAGGYNEQFF
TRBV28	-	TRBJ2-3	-	TGTGCCAGCAGCGTGACCCGGGAGTATATAGATACGCAGTATTTT	CASSVTREYIDTQYF
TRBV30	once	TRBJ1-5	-	TGTGCCTGGGGGACTCCGGGGCCGCCCCAGCATTTT	CAWGTPGPPQHF
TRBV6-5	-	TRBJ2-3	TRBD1	TGTGCCAGCAGGAGACAGGGGGGCGCAGATACGCAGTATTTT	CASRRQGGADTQYF
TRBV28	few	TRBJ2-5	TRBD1	TGTGCCAGCAGAACAGGGGGGAGGGAGACCCAGTACTTC	CASRTGGRETQYF
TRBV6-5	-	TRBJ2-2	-	TGTGCCAGCAAGGAGGCGGGCGGGGAGCTGTTTTTT	CASKEAGGELFF
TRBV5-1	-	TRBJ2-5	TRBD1	TGCGCCAGCAGCCCGGGACAGGCGAAAGAGACCCAGTACTTC	CASSPGQAKETQYF
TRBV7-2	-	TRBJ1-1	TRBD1	TGTGCCAGCAGCCCGAGGGGGCCGCGGACGGGGACTGAAGCTTTCTTT	CASSPRGPRTGTEAFF
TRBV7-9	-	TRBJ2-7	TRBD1	TGTGCCAGCAGCCCCAATCCCGGGACAGGGGACTACGAGCAGTACTTC	CASSPNPGTGDYEQYF
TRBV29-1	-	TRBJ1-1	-	TGCAGCGTATCCAGAGGGCAGGTGAACACTGAAGCTTTCTTT	CSVSRGQVNTEAFF
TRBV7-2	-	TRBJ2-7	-	TGTGCCAGCAGCTTAGATCAGCACAGTGTAGAGCAGTACTTC	CASSLDQHSVEQYF
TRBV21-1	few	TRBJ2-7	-	TGTGCCAGCAGCCCAACGGAGTGGGTCTCCTACGAGCAGTACTTC	CASSPTEWVSYEQYF
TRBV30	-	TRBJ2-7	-	TGTGCCTGGAGTGTACAGACCGTTGGTGAGCAGTACTTC	CAWSVQTVGEQYF
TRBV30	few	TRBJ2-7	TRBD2	TGTGCCTGTCTTGACGAAGGGACTAGCGGCTACGAGCAGTACTTC	CACLDEGTSGYEQYF
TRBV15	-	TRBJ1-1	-	TGTGCCACCAGCAGAGATCGGGTAAACACTGAAGCTTTCTTT	CATSRDRVNTEAFF
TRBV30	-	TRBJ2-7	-	TGTGCCTGGGGCAGGGGCCTGTCCTACGAGCAGTACTTC	CAWGRGLSYEQYF
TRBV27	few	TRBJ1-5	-	TGTGCCAGCAGTTTAAGGGGTAGCAATCAGCCCCAGCATTTT	CASSLRGSNQPQHF
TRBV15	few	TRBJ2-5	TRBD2	TGTGCCACCAGCAGAGATTATAAAGCGGGGGGCAAGGAGACCCAGTACTTC	CATSRDYKAGGKETQYF
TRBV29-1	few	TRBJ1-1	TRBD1	TGCAGCGCCGTAACGACAGGGGGTTCCACTGAAGCTTTCTTT	CSAVTTGGSTEAFF
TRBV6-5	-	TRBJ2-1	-	TGTGCCAGCGGGGGGACCCGGGCCCCCAATGAGCAGTTCTTC	CASGGTRAPNEQFF
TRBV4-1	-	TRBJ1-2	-	TGCGCCAGCAGCCAAAGAACGGACAGTAACTATGGCTACACCTTC	CASSQRTDSNYGYTF
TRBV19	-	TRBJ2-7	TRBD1	TGTGCCAGTAGTCCAGGGACAGGAGGATACGAGCAGTACTTC	CASSPGTGGYEQYF
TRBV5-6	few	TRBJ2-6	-	TGTGCCAGCAGCCCCCTGGGGAGCTCTGGGGCCAACGTCCTGACTTTC	CASSPLGSSGANVLTF
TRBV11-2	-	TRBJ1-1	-	TGTGCCAGTTCCAGTGCCAACAGGAACACTGAAGCTTTCTTT	CASSSANRNTEAFF
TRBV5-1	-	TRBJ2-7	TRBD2	TGCGCCAGCAGTAGCGGGACATACTACGAGCAGTACTTC	CASSSGTYYEQYF
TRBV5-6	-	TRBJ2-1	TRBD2	TGTGCCAGCAGCTTAGGACTAGCGGGAGGGACGGGGTGGTTCTTC	CASSLGLAGGTGWFF
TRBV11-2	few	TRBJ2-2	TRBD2	TGTGCCAGCAGCTTAGCTAGCGGGAACACCGGGGAGCTGTTTTTT	CASSLASGNTGELFF